The TCR beta chain described here comes from a study of blood T cell repertoires in COVID-19. TCRdb's table, derived via immunoSEQ multiplex PCR, lists solely in-frame clones and lacks some. The sample consists of some 300,000 clones, 75% to 90% of them appearing once. There are 16 residues in the CDR3. Germline trimming cut 3 bases from V and 3 bases from J; bases unmatched to any gene: 6. Germline CDR1 is SGDLS and CDR2 is YYNGEE. The sequence was collected from a woman between 65 and 79 years old with COVID-19, enrolled during active disease. Sequenced material: peripheral blood. V gene TRBV9 combines with J gene TRBJ2-3; 11 bases align to TRBD1. The CDR3 nucleotides read TGTGCCAGCAGCGCGAGGACAGGGGGCCCTACAGATACGCAGTATTTT. The encoded protein is CASSARTGGPTDTQYF.